This T cell receptor beta chain was recovered during a study of T cell responses to AZD1222 COVID-19 vaccine. Findings of the study overall: Clonal diversity was possibly underestimated, and white British individuals and females predominated among donors. Two AZD1222 administrations were followed by greater Spike-specific TCR breadth and depth. Unmutated variant regions are reportedly targeted by nearly half of spike-specific TCRs.

In the case of this clone: Its antigen is currently unknown.

This CDR3 comprises 13 residues. From germline, CDR1 is SGHRS and CDR2 YFSETQ. V shed 2 bases and J shed 8 bases, with 10 bases lying between them. The method was immunoSEQ multiplex PCR; TCRdb's version includes in-frame clones alone and lacks a portion of them. The table records over 130,000 clones, about 92% of them present only once. The material sequenced was peripheral blood, taken on day 0 of AZD1222 vaccination. The clonotype comes from an adult in good health. This chain connects TRBV5-1 to TRBJ1-4; D is possibly TRBD1 (6 bases). This chain's CDR3 is CASSFEGEEKLFF. The CDR3 DNA follows: TGCGCCAGCAGCTTTGAGGGGGAGGAAAAACTGTTTTTT.